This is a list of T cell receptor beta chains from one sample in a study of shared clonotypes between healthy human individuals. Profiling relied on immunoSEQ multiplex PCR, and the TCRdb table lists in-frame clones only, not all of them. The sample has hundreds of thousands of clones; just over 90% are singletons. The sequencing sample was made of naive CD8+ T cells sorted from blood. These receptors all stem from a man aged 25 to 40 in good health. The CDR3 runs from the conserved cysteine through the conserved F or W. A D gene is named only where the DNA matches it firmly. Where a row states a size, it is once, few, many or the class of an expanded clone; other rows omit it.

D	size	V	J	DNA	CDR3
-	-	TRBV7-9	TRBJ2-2	TGTGCCAGCACCCTCGCCGACCGACCCGAGGAGCTGTTTTTT	CASTLADRPEELFF
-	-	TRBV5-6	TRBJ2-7	TGTGCCAGCACCGCGTGGCCAGGTCAAATCTCCTACGAGCAGTACTTC	CASTAWPGQISYEQYF
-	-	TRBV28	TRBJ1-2	TGTGCCAGCTCCCGGGGTGGCTACACCTTC	CASSRGGYTF
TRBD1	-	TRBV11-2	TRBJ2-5	TGTGCCAGCAGCTCCCGACCGACAGGGCGGGAGACCCAGTACTTC	CASSSRPTGRETQYF
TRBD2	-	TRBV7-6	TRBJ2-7	TGTGCCAGCAGCTTACTAGCGGGAGATGGCGAGCAGTACTTC	CASSLLAGDGEQYF
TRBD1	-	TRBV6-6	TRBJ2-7	TGTGCCAGCAGTTACAGACAGGGGGAGAGCTACGAGCAGTACTTC	CASSYRQGESYEQYF
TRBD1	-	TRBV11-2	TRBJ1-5	TGTGCCAGCAGCTTAGGACAGGGGAGCCAGCCCCAGCATTTT	CASSLGQGSQPQHF
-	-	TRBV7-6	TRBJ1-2	TGTGCCAGCAGCTTAGAAATCCCGGGGAATAACTATGGCTACACCTTC	CASSLEIPGNNYGYTF
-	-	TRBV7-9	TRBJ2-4	TGTGCCAGCAGCCCCCCGGCCAAAAACATTCAGTACTTC	CASSPPAKNIQYF
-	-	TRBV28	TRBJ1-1	TGTGCCAGCAACCGCAGGGGTAGGACTGAAGCTTTCTTT	CASNRRGRTEAFF
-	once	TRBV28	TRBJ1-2	TGTGCCAGCAGTTTACTCACCAGGGTAGAAATGGGCTACACCTTC	CASSLLTRVEMGYTF
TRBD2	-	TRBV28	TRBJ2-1	TGTGCCAGCAGTTCACCGGCCGGGACTAGCGGGAGGGCCAATGAGCAGTTCTTC	CASSSPAGTSGRANEQFF
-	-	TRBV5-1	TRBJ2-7	TGCGCCAGCAGCCACGTCGGCGGTTCGTCCTACGAGCAGTACTTC	CASSHVGGSSYEQYF
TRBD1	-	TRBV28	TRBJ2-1	TGTGCCAGCCGGGACAGCCTCTACAATGAGCAGTTCTTC	CASRDSLYNEQFF
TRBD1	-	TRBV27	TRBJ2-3	TGTGCCAGCAGTGTCGCAAGGACAGGCTATACGCAGTATTTT	CASSVARTGYTQYF
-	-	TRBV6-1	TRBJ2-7	TGTGCCATCGAAACTCAAAGGAGGTTTAGGTACGAGCAGTACTTC	CAIETQRRFRYEQYF
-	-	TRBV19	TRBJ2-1	TGTGCCAGTAGTATAGTTTCAAACAATGAGCAGTTCTTC	CASSIVSNNEQFF
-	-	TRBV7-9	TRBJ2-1	TGTGCCAGCAGCTCAACGTTGGGCCCTTACAATGAGCAGTTCTTC	CASSSTLGPYNEQFF
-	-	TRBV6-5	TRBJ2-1	TGTGCCAGCAGTCCGGGGACACCGACTCAGAATGAGCAGTTCTTC	CASSPGTPTQNEQFF
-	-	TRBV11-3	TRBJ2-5	TGTGCCAGCACCTTATTGGCTAAGGGTGCAGAGACCCAGTACTTC	CASTLLAKGAETQYF
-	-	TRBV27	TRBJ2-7	TGTGCCAGCAGTCTGGGTCGAGGGAACGAGCAGTACTTC	CASSLGRGNEQYF
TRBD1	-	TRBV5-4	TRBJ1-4	TGTGCCAGCAGCCGAGAGGGGGCAGGGGATGAAAAACTGTTTTTT	CASSREGAGDEKLFF
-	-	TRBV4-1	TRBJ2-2	TGCGCCAGCAGCCAAGTCCATCAGGAGTTCAACGGGGAGCTGTTTTTT	CASSQVHQEFNGELFF
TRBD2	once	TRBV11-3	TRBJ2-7	TGTGCCAGCAGCTCCCGGGACTACCCCTACGAGCAGTACTTC	CASSSRDYPYEQYF
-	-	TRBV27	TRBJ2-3	TGTGCCAGCAGTCCTGGCTGGGGGACGATCCCAGATACGCAGTATTTT	CASSPGWGTIPDTQYF
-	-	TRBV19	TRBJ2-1	TGTGCCAGTAGTATAGTTGCCAATGAGCAGTTCTTC	CASSIVANEQFF
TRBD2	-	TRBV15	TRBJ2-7	TGTGCCACCAGCAGTAGCGGGAGGACCTACGAGCAGTACTTC	CATSSSGRTYEQYF
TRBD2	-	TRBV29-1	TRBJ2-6	TGCAGCGCCCTCGTAGCGGGAGTGTCTGGGGCCAACGTCCTGACTTTC	CSALVAGVSGANVLTF
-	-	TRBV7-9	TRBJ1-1	TGTGCCAGCACCCAAATTCAGACTGAAGCTTTCTTT	CASTQIQTEAFF
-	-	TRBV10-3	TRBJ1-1	TGTGCCATCAGTGGATCAGGGACCGCTTTCTTT	CAISGSGTAFF
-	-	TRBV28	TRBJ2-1	TGTGCCAGCAGTTTTGACCCGGGACAAAACACCGAGTACAATGAGCAGTTCTTC	CASSFDPGQNTEYNEQFF
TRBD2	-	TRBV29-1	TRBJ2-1	TGCAGCGTGCTGCGGGAGAACTCCTACAATGAGCAGTTCTTC	CSVLRENSYNEQFF
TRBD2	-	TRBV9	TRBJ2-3	TGTGCCAGCAGCGACCGTCTAGCGGGAGGGACAGATACGCAGTATTTT	CASSDRLAGGTDTQYF
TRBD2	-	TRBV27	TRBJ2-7	TGTGCCAGCAGTTTATCGGCGGGAGCATTCGGCGAGCAGTACTTC	CASSLSAGAFGEQYF
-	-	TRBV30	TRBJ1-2	TGTGCCTGGCGGGGAGGCTATGGCTACACCTTC	CAWRGGYGYTF
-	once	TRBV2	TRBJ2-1	TGTGCCAGCAGTGTGGGCGACAATGAGCAGTTCTTC	CASSVGDNEQFF
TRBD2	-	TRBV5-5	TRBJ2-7	TGTGCCAGCAGCCCGGGAGCGGGAGGGTACGAGCAGTACTTC	CASSPGAGGYEQYF
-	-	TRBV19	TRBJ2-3	TGTGCCAGTAGCATCCAGGGGGGTTCAGATACGCAGTATTTT	CASSIQGGSDTQYF
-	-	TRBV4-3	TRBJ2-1	TGCGCCAGCAGCCCCGCCCGTACTACTCTTGATGAGCAGTTCTTC	CASSPARTTLDEQFF
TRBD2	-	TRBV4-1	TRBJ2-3	TGCGCCAGCAGCCAAGTGGGACTAGCGGGAGACACGCAGTATTTT	CASSQVGLAGDTQYF
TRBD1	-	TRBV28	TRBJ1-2	TGTGCCAGCAGGTCCGACAGGGCTGTATACGACTATGGCTACACCTTC	CASRSDRAVYDYGYTF
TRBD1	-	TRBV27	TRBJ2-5	TGTGCCAGCAGAAAACTGGACAGGGCCGAGACCCAGTACTTC	CASRKLDRAETQYF
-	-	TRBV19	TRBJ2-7	TGTGCCAGTAGTATAACAGGGAGCTCCTACGAGCAGTACTTC	CASSITGSSYEQYF
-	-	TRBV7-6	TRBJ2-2	TGTGCCAGCGGTCCTAATCCTGAGGGTCCCACCGGGGAGCTGTTTTTT	CASGPNPEGPTGELFF
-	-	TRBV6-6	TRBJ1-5	TGTGCCAGCAGCACGACAGGTTTCAATCAGCCCCAGCATTTT	CASSTTGFNQPQHF
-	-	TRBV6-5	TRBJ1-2	TGTGCCAGCAGTTACGGGGGCACCCTTTATGGCTACACCTTC	CASSYGGTLYGYTF
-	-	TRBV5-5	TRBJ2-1	TGTGCCAGCCGAAAAACGGTACAGGAGTTTTACAATGAGCAGTTCTTC	CASRKTVQEFYNEQFF
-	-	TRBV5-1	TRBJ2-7	TGCGCCAGCAGCTTCGAGGGAGGACAGCGCCTAAAGGGCGAGCAGTACTTC	CASSFEGGQRLKGEQYF
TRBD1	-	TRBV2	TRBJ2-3	TGTGCCAGCACATCGACAGGGAGCACAGATACGCAGTATTTT	CASTSTGSTDTQYF
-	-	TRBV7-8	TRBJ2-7	TGTGCCAGCAGCCAAGGGGTCGGTTACGAGCAGTACTTC	CASSQGVGYEQYF
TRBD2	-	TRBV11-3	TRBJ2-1	TGTGCCAGCTACTGCGAGGAGGGACTAGCGGTACCCAGCTCCTACAATGAGCAGTTCTTC	CASYCEEGLAVPSSYNEQFF
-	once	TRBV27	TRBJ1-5	TGTGCCAGCAGTTCGGGGAGGGCTAGCAATCAGCCCCAGCATTTT	CASSSGRASNQPQHF
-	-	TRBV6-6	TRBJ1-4	TGTGCCAGCAGTTACTGGGGCTCAACTAATGAAAAACTGTTTTTT	CASSYWGSTNEKLFF
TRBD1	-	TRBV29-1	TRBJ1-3	TGCAGCGTTGAAGATGAGGGAGGGACAGGGGCTTTCTCTGGAAACACCATATATTTT	CSVEDEGGTGAFSGNTIYF
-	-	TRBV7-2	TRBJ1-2	TGTGCCAGCAGCTTACACACGGGCAACTATGGCTACACCTTC	CASSLHTGNYGYTF
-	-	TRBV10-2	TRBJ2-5	TGCGCCAGCAGTCCCCTCCCTTCGGCGGGCCCCCAAGAGACCCAGTACTTC	CASSPLPSAGPQETQYF
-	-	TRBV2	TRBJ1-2	TGTGCCAGCTCCCTCAGGGGAATAATTGGCTACACCTTC	CASSLRGIIGYTF
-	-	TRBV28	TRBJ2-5	TGTGCCAGCAGACGGGCGGCGGGACAAGAGACCCAGTACTTC	CASRRAAGQETQYF